The clone carrying this TCR beta chain came up many times. No antigen is known for it. The sample belongs to a study of blood T cells in healthy people across ages. Whole-study context: About one barcoded beta molecule per two T cells was the capture yield of template switching. Notes on the study in general: TCR beta diversity, measured per million T cells, fell in a roughly linear way with age.

Germline CDR1 LGHNA, CDR2 YSLEER. The germline V and J ends were trimmed by 0 bases and 3 bases, with 13 bases remaining between them. The CDR3 loop spans 16 amino acids. Sample-barcoded 5' priming and a J-beta primer mix drove a second PCR of roughly 7 to 11 cycles. From the 5' RACE reads, TCRdb called clonotypes with MiXCR, one entry per CDR3 protein. The sample includes hundreds of thousands of distinct CDR3 sequences, 44% of them seen just once. The receptor comes from a man in his fifties or sixties in good health. Sequencing was done on a sample of blood. The chain is built from TRBV4-3 and TRBJ2-3; D is ambiguous. The CDR3 nucleotides are TGCGCCAGCAGCCAAGAGGACCGCTTCGGGACAGATACGCAGTATTTT. This translates into CASSQEDRFGTDTQYF.